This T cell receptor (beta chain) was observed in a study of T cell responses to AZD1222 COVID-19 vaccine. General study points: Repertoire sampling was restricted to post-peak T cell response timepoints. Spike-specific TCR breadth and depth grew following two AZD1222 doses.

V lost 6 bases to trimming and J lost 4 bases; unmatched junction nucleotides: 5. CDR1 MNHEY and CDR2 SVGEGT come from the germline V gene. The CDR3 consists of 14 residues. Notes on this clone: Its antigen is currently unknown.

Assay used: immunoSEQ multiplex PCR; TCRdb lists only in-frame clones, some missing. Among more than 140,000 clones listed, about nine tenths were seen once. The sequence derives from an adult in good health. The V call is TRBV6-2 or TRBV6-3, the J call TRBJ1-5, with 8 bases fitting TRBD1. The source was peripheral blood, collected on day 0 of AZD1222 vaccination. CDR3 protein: CASSRQGWNQPQHF. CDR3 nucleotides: TGTGCCAGCAGCCGACAGGGGTGGAATCAGCCCCAGCATTTT.